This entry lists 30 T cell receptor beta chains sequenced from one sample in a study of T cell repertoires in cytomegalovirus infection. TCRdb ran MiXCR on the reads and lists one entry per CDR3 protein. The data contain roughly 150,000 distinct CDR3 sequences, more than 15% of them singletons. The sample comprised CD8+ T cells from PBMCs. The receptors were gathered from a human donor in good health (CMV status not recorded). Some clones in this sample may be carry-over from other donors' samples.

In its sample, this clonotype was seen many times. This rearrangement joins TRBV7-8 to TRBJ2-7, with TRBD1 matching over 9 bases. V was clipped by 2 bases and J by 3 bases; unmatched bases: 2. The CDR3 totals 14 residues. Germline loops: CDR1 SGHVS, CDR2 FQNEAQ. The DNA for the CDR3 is TGTGCCAGCAGCTTACCGACAGGGGGCTACGAGCAGTACTTC. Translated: CASSLPTGGYEQYF.

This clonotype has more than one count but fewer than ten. Written as DNA, the CDR3 is TGCAGCGTTGAGGGCGAAGGCCCTAGCACAGATACGCAGTATTTT. Amino acid sequence: CSVEGEGPSTDTQYF. The chain joins TRBV29-1 to TRBJ2-3; D not resolved. Germline CDR1 reads SQVTM; CDR2 reads ANQGSEA. The CDR3 contains 15 residues. The germline V and J ends were trimmed by 3 bases and 0 bases, with 13 bases remaining between them.

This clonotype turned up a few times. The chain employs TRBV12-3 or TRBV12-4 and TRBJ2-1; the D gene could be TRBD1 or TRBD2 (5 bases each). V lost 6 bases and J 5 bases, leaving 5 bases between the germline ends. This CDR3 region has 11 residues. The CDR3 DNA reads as TGTGCCAGCAGGGGACACAATGAGCAGTTCTTC. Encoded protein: CASRGHNEQFF.

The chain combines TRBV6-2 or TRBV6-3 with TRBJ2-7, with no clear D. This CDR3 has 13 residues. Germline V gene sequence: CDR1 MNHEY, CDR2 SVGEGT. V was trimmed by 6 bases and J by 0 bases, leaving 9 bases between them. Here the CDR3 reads CASSDGSSYEQYF. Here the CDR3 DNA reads TGTGCCAGCAGCGACGGTAGCTCCTACGAGCAGTACTTC.

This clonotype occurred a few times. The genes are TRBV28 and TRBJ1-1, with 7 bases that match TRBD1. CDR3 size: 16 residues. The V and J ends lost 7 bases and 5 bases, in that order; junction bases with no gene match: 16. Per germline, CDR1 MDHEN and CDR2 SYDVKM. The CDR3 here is CASKTPLTGSQTEAFF. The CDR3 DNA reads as TGTGCCAGCAAAACACCCCTGACAGGGTCTCAAACTGAAGCTTTCTTT.

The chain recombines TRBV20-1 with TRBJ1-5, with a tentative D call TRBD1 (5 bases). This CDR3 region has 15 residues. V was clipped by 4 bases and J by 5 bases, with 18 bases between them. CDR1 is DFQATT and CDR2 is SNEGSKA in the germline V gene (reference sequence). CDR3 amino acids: CSATFRTFSDQPQHF. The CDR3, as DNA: TGCAGTGCTACATTTAGGACATTCTCCGATCAGCCCCAGCATTTT.

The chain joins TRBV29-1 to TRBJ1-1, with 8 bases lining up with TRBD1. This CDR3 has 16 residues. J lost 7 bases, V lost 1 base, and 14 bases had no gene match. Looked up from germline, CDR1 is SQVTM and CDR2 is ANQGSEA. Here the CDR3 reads CSVEGRDNRGLGEAFF. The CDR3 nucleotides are TGCAGCGTTGAAGGGAGGGATAACAGGGGGTTGGGTGAAGCTTTCTTT.

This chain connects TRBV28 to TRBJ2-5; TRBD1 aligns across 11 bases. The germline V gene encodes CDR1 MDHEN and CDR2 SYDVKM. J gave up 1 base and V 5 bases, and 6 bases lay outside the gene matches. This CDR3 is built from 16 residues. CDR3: CASSPGQGATQETQYF. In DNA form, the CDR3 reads TGTGCCAGCAGTCCTGGACAGGGGGCAACCCAAGAGACCCAGTACTTC.

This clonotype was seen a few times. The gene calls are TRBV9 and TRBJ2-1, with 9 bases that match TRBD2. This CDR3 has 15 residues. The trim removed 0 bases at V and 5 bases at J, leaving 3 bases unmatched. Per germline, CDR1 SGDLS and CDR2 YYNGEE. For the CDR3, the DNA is TGTGCCAGCAGCGTAGGACTAGCGGATAACAATGAGCAGTTCTTC. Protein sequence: CASSVGLADNNEQFF.

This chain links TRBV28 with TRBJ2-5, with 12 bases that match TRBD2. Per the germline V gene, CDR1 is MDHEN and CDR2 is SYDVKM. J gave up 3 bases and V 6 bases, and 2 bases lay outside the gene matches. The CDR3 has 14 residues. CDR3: CASSRLAGEETQYF. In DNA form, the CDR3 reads TGTGCCAGCAGCAGACTAGCGGGAGAAGAGACCCAGTACTTC.

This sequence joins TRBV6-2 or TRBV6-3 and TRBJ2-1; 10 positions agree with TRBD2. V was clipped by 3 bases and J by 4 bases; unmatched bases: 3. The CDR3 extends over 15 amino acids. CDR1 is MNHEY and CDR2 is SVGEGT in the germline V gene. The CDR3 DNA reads TGTGCCAGCAGTTATGGGACTAGCGTATACAATGAGCAGTTCTTC. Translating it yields CASSYGTSVYNEQFF.

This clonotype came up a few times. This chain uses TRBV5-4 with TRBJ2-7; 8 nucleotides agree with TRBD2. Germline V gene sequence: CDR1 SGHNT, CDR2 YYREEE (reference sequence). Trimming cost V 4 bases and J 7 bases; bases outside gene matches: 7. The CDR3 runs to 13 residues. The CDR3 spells CASSRGPGGEQYF. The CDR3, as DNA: TGTGCCAGCAGCCGGGGACCGGGAGGGGAGCAGTACTTC.

The CDR3 protein is CSALTGMNTEAFF. The CDR3 DNA sequence: TGCAGTGCCTTGACAGGGATGAACACTGAAGCTTTCTTT. This chain joins TRBV20-1 and TRBJ1-1, with 7 bases fitting TRBD1. Germline loops: CDR1 DFQATT, CDR2 SNEGSKA (reference sequence). This CDR3 region has 13 residues. J gave up 0 bases and V 6 bases, and 4 bases lay outside the gene matches.

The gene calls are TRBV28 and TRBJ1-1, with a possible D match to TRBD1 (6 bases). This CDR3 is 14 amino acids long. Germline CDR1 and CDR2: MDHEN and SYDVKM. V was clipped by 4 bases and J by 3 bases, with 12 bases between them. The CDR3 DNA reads TGTGCCAGCAGTTCCCCGACAGGCCACACTGAAGCTTTCTTT. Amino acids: CASSSPTGHTEAFF.

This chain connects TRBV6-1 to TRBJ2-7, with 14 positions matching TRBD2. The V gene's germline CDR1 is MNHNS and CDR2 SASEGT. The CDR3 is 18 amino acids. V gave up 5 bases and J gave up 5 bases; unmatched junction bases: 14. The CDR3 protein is CASSPTLGTSGGVDEQYF. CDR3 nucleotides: TGTGCCAGCAGTCCAACCTTGGGGACTAGCGGGGGCGTTGACGAGCAGTACTTC.

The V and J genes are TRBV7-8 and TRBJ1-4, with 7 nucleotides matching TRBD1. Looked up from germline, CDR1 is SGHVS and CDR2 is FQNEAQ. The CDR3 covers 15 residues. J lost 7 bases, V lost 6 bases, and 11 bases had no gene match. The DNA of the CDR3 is TGTGCCAGCAGTTCGGGGGCCAGGGGGTTTGAAAAACTGTTTTTT. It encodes CASSSGARGFEKLFF.

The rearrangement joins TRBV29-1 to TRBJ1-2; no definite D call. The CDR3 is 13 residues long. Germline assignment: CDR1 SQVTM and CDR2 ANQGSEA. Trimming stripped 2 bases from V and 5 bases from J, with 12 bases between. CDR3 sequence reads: CSVEFQAGYGYTF. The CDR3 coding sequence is TGCAGCGTTGAATTCCAGGCTGGATATGGCTACACCTTC.

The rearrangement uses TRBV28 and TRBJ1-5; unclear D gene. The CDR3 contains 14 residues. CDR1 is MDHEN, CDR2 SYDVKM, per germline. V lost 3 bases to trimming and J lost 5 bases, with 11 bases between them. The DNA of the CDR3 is TGTGCCAGCAGTTTTGTTGGTGGCGATCAGCCCCAGCATTTT. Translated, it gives CASSFVGGDQPQHF.

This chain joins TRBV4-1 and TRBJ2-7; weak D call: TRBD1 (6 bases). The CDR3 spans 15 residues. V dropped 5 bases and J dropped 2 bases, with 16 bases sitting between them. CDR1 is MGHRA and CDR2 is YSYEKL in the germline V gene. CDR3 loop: CASSAQQGFTYEQYF. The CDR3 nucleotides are TGCGCCAGCAGCGCACAACAGGGATTCACCTACGAGCAGTACTTC.

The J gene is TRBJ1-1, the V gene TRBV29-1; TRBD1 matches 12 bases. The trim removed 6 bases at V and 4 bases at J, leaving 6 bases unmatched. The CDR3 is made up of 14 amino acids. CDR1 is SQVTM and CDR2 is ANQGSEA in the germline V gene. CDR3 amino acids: CSVWDRGHGTEAFF. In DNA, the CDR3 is TGCAGCGTGTGGGACAGGGGGCATGGCACTGAAGCTTTCTTT.

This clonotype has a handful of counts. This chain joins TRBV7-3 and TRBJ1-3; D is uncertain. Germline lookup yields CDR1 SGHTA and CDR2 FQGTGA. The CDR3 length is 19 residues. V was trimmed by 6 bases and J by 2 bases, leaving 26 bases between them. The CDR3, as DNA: TGTGCCAGCAGTTATATTTCCAGCGGAAGAAGGAACCCTGGAAACACCATATATTTT. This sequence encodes CASSYISSGRRNPGNTIYF. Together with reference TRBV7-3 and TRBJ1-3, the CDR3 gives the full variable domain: GAGVSQTPSNKVTEKGKYVELRCDPISGHTALYWYRQSLGQGPEFLIYFQGTGAADDSGLPNDRFFAVRPEGSVSTLKIQRTERGDSAVYLCASSYISSGRRNPGNTIYFGEGSWLTVV.

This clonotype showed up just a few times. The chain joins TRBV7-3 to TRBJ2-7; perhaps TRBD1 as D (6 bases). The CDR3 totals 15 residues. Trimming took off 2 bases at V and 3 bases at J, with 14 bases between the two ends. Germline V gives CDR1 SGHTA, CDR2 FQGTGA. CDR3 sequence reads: CASSLGVGGVYEQYF. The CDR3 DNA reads TGTGCCAGCAGCTTAGGTGTAGGGGGTGTCTACGAGCAGTACTTC.

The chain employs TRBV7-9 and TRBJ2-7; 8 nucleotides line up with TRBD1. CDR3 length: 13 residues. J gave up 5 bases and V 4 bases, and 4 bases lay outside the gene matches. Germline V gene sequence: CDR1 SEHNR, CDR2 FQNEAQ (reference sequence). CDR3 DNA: TGTGCCAGCAGCTCGGTGGACAGGGACGAGCAGTACTTC. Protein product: CASSSVDRDEQYF.

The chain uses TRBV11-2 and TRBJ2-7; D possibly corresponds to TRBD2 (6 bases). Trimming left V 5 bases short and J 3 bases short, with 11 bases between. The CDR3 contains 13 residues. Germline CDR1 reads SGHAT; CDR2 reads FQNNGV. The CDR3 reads CASSVGTHYEQYF. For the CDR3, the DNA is TGTGCCAGCAGCGTCGGGACTCACTACGAGCAGTACTTC.

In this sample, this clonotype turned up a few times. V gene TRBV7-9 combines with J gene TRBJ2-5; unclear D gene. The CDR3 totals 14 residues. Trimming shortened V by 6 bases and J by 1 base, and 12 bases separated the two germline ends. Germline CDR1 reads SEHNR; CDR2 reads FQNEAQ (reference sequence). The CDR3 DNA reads TGTGCCAGCAGTCCTACAAGGCTCCAAGAGACCCAGTACTTC. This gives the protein CASSPTRLQETQYF.

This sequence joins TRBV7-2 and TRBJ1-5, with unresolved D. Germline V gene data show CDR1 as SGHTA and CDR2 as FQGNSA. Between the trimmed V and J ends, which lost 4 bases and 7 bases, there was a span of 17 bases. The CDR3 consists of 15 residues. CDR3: CASSSVGLLGQPQHF. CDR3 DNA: TGTGCCAGCAGCTCCGTGGGTCTCCTTGGGCAGCCCCAGCATTTT.

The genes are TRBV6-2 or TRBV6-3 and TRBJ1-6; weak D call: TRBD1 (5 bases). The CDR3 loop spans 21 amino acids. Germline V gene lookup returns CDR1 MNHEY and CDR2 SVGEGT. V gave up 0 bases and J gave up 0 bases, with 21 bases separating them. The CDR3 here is CASSYSLTHPDRSSYNSPLHF. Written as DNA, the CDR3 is TGTGCCAGCAGTTACTCCTTAACTCACCCTGACAGAAGCTCCTATAATTCACCCCTCCACTTT.

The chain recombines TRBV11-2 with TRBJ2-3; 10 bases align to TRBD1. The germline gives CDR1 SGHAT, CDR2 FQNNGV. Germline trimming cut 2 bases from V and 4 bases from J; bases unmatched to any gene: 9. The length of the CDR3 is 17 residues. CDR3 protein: CASSLSTGTGVPDTQYF. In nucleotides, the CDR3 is TGTGCCAGCAGCTTATCCACCGGGACAGGGGTCCCAGATACGCAGTATTTT.

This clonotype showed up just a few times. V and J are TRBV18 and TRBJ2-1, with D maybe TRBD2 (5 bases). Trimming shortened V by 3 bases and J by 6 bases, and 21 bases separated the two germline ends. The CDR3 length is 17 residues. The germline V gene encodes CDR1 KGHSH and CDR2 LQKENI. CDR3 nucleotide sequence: TGTGCCAGCTCACCTGCACTAGGAAAAGATGATACCAATGAGCAGTTCTTC. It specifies CASSPALGKDDTNEQFF. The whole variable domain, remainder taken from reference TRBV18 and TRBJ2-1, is NAGVMQNPRHLVRRRGQEARLRCSPMKGHSHVYWYRQLPEEGLKFMVYLQKENIIDESGMPKERFSAEFPKEGPSILRIQQVVRGDSAAYFCASSPALGKDDTNEQFFGPGTRLTVL.

Here the CDR3 DNA reads TGTGCCAGCAGCCGTCTTTGGACTAGCGGGAGAGTGGGAGATACGCAGTATTTT. Amino acids: CASSRLWTSGRVGDTQYF. The chain is built from TRBV11-2 and TRBJ2-3, with 13 bases fitting TRBD2. V was clipped by 5 bases and J by 5 bases; unmatched bases: 13. In germline, CDR1 is SGHAT, CDR2 FQNNGV. CDR3 length: 18 amino acids. The full variable domain, in which reference TRBV11-2 and TRBJ2-3 provide the parts outside the CDR3, is EAGVAQSPRYKIIEKRQSVAFWCNPISGHATLYWYQQILGQGPKLLIQFQNNGVVDDSQLPKDRFSAERLKGVDSTLKIQPAKLEDSAVYLCASSRLWTSGRVGDTQYFGPGTRLTVL.